This section outlines one T cell receptor (beta chain) sequence together with its context. Antigen unknown. These data belong to a study of blood T cells in healthy people across ages. Study background: Per two T cells, about one barcoded beta molecule was captured through template switching. Findings and limits, study-wide: Greater diversity and more naive CD4+ cells were seen in long-lived donors than in aged donors.

For the second PCR, which ran for about 7 to 11 cycles, a sample-barcoded 5' primer and a J-beta primer mix were used. TCRdb processed the 5' RACE reads anew with MiXCR; each CDR3 protein has one entry. The sample carries around 1,900,000 distinct CDR3 sequences, 35% to 50% recorded once. The junction had 5 bases not matched to a gene; V was cut back by 1 base and J by 0 bases. In germline, CDR1 is SEHNR, CDR2 FQNEAQ (reference sequence). This CDR3 is built from 17 residues. The rearrangement links TRBV7-9 to TRBJ2-5; TRBD1 aligns across 10 bases. This sequence was found in a human donor in good health. Sequencing was carried out using blood. The CDR3 sequence: CASSLVGTGVYQETQYF. CDR3 DNA: TGTGCCAGCAGCTTAGTCGGGACAGGGGTATACCAAGAGACCCAGTACTTC.